The present TCR beta chain was sequenced within a study of blood T cell repertoires in COVID-19. Study information: The origin of the acute and convalescent COVID-19 samples was the United States, Italy and Spain. Sample material is recorded as cDNA or gDNA derived from T cells, B-cell-depleted T cells, or PBMCs.

The germline CDR1 and CDR2 sequences are KGHSH and LQKENI. Trimming removed 6 bases from V and 6 bases from J; junction bases left unmatched: 10. The CDR3 extends over 15 amino acids. Source study methods: Estimation of nucleated cell counts was performed using reference gene primer amplification. Using immunoSEQ multiplex PCR, the repertoire was profiled, and TCRdb retains in-frame clones only, with some absent. V and J calls and clone size are given by that table; D and trimming were obtained from the DNA. The table includes about 70,000 clones, about 80% detected once. Input material: peripheral blood. This TCR was recovered from a woman in her sixties or seventies with acute or convalescent COVID-19. The V gene is TRBV18, the J gene TRBJ2-2; 7 nucleotides agree with TRBD2. The CDR3, as DNA: TGTGCCAGCTCCTCTCAGAAAAGCGGGGCCGGGGAGCTGTTTTTT. It codes for CASSSQKSGAGELFF.